The present T cell receptor (beta chain) was sequenced within a study of cytomegalovirus exposure and HLA in healthy donors. PCR involved 60 Vbeta and 13 Jbeta primers. Using immunoSEQ multiplex PCR, the repertoire was profiled, and TCRdb retains in-frame clones only, with some absent. The sample shows 30,000 to 45,000 clones, 86% of them seen only once. Study-wide results and caveats: TCR beta V- and J-gene trimming, according to a later analysis, was linked to a missense DCLRE1C variant. One later analysis reportedly identified an Asian-associated ancestry cluster that showed fewer N-insertions than the roughly 600-donor mean. TRBV6-2, TRBV6-3 and some other V segments were unresolvable in 87-base-pair reads.

Germline trimming cut 3 bases from V and 5 bases from J; bases unmatched to any gene: 6. The CDR3 has 15 amino acids. CDR1 is MGHRA, CDR2 YSYEKL, per germline. For this clone: Its antigen is as yet unknown.

Healthy people donating bone marrow made up the donors. This receptor was taken from a woman between 40 and 50 years old in good health and CMV-seropositive. The sample comprised PBMCs. V gene TRBV4-1 combines with J gene TRBJ1-5; TRBD1 aligns across 8 bases. The CDR3 DNA is TGCGCCAGCAGCCAGACAGGGGATGAGGATCAGCCCCAGCATTTT. It encodes CASSQTGDEDQPQHF.